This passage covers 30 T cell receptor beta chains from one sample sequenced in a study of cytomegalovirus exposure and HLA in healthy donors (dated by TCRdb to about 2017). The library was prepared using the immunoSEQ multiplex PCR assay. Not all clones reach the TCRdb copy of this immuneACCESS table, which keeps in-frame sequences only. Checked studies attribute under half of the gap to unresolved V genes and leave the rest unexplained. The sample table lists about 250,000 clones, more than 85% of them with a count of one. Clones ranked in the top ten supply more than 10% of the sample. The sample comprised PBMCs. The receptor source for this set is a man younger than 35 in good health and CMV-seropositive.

CDR3 residues: CSATSGRQYF. CDR3 nucleotides: TGCAGTGCTACAAGCGGGAGACAGTACTTC. The chain carries TRBV20-1 and TRBJ2-7, with 8 bases fitting TRBD2. The V segment lost 4 bases and the J segment 10 bases; nucleotides outside the gene matches: 3. Germline V gene sequence: CDR1 DFQATT, CDR2 SNEGSKA (reference sequence). This CDR3 comprises 10 residues.

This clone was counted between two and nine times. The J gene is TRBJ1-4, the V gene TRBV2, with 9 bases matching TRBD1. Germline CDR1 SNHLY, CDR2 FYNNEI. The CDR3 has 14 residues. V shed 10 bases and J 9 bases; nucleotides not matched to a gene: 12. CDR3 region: CATMYGTGSQKLFF. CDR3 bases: TGTGCCACCATGTACGGGACAGGGTCACAAAAACTGTTTTTT.

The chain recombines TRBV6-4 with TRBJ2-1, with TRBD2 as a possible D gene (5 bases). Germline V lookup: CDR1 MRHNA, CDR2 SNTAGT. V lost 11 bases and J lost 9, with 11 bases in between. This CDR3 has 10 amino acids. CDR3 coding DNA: TGTGCCCCCGCTGAGGGTGAGCAGTTCTTC. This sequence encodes CAPAEGEQFF.

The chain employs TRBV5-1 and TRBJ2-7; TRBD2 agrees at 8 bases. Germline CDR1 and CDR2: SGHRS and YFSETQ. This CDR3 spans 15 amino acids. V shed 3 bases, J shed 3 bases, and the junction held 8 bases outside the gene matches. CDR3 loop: CASSSTRGGGYEQYF. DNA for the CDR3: TGCGCCAGCAGCTCTACACGGGGGGGAGGCTACGAGCAGTACTTC.

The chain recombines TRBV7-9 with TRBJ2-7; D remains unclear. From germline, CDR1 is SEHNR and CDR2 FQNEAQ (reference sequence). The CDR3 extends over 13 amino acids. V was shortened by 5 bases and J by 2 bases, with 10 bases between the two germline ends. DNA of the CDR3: TGTGCCAGCAGCACCTTTCTAGCCTACGAGCAGTACTTC. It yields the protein CASSTFLAYEQYF.

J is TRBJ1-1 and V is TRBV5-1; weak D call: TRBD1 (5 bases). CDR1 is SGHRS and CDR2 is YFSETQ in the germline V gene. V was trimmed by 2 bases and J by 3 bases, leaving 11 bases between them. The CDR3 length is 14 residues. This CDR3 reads CASSLGQGHTEAFF. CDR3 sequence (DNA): TGCGCCAGCAGCTTAGGCCAGGGACACACTGAAGCTTTCTTT. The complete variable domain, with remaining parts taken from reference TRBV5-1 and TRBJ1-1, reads KAGVTQTPRYLIKTRGQQVTLSCSPISGHRSVSWYQQTPGQGLQFLFEYFSETQRNKGNFPGRFSGRQFSNSRSEMNVSTLELGDSALYLCASSLGQGHTEAFFGQGTRLTVV.

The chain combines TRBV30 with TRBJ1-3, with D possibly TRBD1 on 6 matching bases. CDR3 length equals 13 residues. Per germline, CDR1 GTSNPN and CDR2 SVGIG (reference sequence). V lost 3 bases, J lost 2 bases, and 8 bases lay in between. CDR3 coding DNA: TGTGCCTGGAGCACAGGGCCTGGAAACACCATATATTTT. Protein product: CAWSTGPGNTIYF.

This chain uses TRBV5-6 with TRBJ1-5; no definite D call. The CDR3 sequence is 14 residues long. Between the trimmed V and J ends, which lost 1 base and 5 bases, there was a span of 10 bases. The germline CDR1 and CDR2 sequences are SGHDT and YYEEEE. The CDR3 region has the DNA TGTGCCAGCAGCTTGTATTCCGGTTATCAGCCCCAGCATTTT. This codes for CASSLYSGYQPQHF. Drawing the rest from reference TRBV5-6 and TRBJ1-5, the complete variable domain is DAGVTQSPTHLIKTRGQQVTLRCSPKSGHDTVSWYQQALGQGPQFIFQYYEEEERQRGNFPDRFSGHQFPNYSSELNVNALLLGDSALYLCASSLYSGYQPQHFGDGTRLSIL.

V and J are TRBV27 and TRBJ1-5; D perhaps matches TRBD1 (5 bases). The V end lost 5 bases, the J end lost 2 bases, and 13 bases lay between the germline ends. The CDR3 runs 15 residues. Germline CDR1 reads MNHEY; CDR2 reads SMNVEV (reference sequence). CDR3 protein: CASSPQGRRNQPQHF. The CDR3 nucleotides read TGTGCCAGCAGTCCGCAGGGACGTCGCAATCAGCCCCAGCATTTT.

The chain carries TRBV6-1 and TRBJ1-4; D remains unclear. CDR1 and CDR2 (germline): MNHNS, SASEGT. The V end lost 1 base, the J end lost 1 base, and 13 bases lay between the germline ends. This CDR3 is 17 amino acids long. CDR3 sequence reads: CASSEEARSLTNEKLFF. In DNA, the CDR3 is TGTGCCAGCAGTGAAGAGGCCAGAAGTTTAACTAATGAAAAACTGTTTTTT.

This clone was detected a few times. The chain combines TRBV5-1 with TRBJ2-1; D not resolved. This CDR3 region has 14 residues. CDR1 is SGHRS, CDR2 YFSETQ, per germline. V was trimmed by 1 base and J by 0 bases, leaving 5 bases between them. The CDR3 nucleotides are TGCGCCAGCAGCTTGAGGACCTCCTACAATGAGCAGTTCTTC. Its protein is CASSLRTSYNEQFF. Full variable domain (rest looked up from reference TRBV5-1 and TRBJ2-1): KAGVTQTPRYLIKTRGQQVTLSCSPISGHRSVSWYQQTPGQGLQFLFEYFSETQRNKGNFPGRFSGRQFSNSRSEMNVSTLELGDSALYLCASSLRTSYNEQFFGPGTRLTVL.

DNA of the CDR3: TGTGCCAGCAGTCAATACGGGTTTATGAACACTGAAGCTTTCTTT. Protein sequence: CASSQYGFMNTEAFF. V is TRBV2 and J is TRBJ1-1, with D unresolved. Germline CDR1 is SNHLY and CDR2 is FYNNEI. Trimming left V 5 bases short and J 0 bases short, with 13 bases between. CDR3 length equals 15 residues. The full variable domain, completed using reference TRBV2 and TRBJ1-1, is EPEVTQTPSHQVTQMGQEVILRCVPISNHLYFYWYRQILGQKVEFLVSFYNNEISEKSEIFDDQFSVERPDGSNFTLKIRSTKLEDSAMYFCASSQYGFMNTEAFFGQGTRLTVV.

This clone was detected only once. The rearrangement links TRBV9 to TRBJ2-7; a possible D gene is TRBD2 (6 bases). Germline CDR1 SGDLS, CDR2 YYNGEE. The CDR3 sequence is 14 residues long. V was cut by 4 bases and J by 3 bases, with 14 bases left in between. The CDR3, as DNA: TGTGCCAGCAGCCGGGACTCTTTGAACTACGAGCAGTACTTC. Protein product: CASSRDSLNYEQYF.

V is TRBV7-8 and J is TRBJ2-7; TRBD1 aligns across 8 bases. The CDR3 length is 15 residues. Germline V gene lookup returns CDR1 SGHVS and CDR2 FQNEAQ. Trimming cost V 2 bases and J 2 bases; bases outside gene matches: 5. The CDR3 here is CASSLQQGVPYEQYF. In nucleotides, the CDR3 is TGTGCCAGCAGCTTACAACAGGGGGTCCCCTACGAGCAGTACTTC.

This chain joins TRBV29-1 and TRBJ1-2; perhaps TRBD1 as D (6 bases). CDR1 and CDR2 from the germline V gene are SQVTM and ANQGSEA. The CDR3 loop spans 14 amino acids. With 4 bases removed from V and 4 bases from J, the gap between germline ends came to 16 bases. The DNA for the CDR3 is TGCAGCGTTGCACAGGGTGAAGTTAGCTATGGCTACACCTTC. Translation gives CSVAQGEVSYGYTF. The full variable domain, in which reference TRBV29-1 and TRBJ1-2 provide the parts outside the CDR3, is SAVISQKPSRDICQRGTSLTIQCQVDSQVTMMFWYRQQPGQSLTLIATANQGSEATYESGFVIDKFPISRPNLTFSTLTVSNMSPEDSSIYLCSVAQGEVSYGYTFGSGTRLTVV.

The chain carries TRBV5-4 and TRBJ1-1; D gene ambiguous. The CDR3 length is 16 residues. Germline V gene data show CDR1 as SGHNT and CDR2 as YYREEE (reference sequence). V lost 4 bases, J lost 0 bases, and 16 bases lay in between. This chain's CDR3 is CASSPSSAGMNTEAFF. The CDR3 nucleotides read TGTGCCAGCAGCCCGAGTTCGGCAGGCATGAACACTGAAGCTTTCTTT.

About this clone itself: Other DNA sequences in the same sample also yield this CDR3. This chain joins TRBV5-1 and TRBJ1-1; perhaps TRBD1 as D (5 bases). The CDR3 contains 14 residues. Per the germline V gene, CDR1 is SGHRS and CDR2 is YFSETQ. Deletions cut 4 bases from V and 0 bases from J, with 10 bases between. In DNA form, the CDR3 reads TGCGCCAGCAGCCTGCTGGGGGTGAACACTGAAGCTTTCTTT. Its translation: CASSLLGVNTEAFF. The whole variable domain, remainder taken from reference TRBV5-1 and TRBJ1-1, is KAGVTQTPRYLIKTRGQQVTLSCSPISGHRSVSWYQQTPGQGLQFLFEYFSETQRNKGNFPGRFSGRQFSNSRSEMNVSTLELGDSALYLCASSLLGVNTEAFFGQGTRLTVV.

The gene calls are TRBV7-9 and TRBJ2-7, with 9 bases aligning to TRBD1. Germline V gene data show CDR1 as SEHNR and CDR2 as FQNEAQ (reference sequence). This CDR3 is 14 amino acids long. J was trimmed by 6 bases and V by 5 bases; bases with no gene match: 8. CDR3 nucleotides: TGTGCCAGCAGCCGGGGCGGACAGGGGAGCGAGCAGTACTTC. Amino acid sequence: CASSRGGQGSEQYF.

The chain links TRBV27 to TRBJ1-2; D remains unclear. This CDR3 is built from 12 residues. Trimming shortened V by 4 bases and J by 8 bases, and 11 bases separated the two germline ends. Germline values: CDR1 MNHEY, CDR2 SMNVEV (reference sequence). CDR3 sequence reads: CASSSLDGGYTF. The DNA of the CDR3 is TGTGCCAGCAGTTCATTGGACGGAGGCTACACCTTC.

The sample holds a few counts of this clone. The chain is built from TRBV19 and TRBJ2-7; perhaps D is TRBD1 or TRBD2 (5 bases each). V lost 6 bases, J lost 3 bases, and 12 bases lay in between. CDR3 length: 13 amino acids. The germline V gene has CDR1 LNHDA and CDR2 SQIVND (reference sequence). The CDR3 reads CASSPGRIYEQYF. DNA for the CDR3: TGTGCCAGTAGCCCGGGACGGATCTACGAGCAGTACTTC.

CDR3 protein: CASSLGGSGGNEQFF. CDR3 bases: TGTGCCAGCAGTTTAGGCGGGAGCGGCGGAAATGAGCAGTTCTTC. The V call is TRBV27, the J call TRBJ2-1; 7 bases are a match to TRBD2. The CDR3 runs 15 residues. Germline V lookup: CDR1 MNHEY, CDR2 SMNVEV (reference sequence). The V and J ends lost 2 bases and 7 bases, in that order; junction bases with no gene match: 8.

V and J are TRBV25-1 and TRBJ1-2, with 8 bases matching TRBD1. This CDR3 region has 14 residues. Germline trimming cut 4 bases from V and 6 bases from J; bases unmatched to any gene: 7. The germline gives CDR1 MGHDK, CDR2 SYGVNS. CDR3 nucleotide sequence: TGTGCCAGCAGTGGCGACAGGGGCCTTGATGGCTACACCTTC. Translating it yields CASSGDRGLDGYTF.

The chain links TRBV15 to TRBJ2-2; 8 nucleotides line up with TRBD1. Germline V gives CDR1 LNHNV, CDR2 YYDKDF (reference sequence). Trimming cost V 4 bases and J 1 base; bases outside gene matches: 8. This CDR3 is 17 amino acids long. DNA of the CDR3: TGTGCCACCAGCACAAAAAGGGGGACAGGGAACACCGGGGAGCTGTTTTTT. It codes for CATSTKRGTGNTGELFF.

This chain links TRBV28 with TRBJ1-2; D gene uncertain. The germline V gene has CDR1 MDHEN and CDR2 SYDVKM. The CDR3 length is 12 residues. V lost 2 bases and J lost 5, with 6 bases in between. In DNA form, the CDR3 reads TGTGCCAGCAGTTTACCCCAATATGGCTACACCTTC. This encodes CASSLPQYGYTF.

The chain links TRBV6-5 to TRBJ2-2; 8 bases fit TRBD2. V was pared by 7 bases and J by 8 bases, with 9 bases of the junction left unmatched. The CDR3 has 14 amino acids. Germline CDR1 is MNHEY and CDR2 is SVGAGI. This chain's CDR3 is CASTLTVAGGELFF. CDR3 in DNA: TGTGCCAGCACTCTAACGGTAGCGGGAGGGGAGCTGTTTTTT.

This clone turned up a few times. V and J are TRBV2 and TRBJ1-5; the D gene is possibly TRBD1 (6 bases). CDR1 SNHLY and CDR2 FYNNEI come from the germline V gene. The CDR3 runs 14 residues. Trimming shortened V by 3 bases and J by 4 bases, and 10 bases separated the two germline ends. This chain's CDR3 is CASSETGLNQPQHF. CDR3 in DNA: TGTGCCAGCAGTGAGACAGGATTAAATCAGCCCCAGCATTTT.

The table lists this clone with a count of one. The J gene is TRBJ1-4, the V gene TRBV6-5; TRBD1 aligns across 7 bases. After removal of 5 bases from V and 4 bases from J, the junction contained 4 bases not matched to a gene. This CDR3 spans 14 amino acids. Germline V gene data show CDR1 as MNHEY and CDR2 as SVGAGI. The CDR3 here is CASSRRGINEKLFF. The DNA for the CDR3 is TGTGCCAGCAGTCGCAGGGGGATTAATGAAAAACTGTTTTTT.

CDR3 protein: CASSPVGGERTQYF. The CDR3 DNA reads as TGTGCCAGCAGCCCGGTGGGGGGCGAGCGGACCCAGTACTTC. The chain joins TRBV5-6 to TRBJ2-5; tentatively, D is TRBD1 or TRBD2 (6 bases each). CDR3 length: 14 residues. Germline CDR1 is SGHDT and CDR2 is YYEEEE. V lost 4 bases to trimming and J lost 7 bases, with 17 bases between them.

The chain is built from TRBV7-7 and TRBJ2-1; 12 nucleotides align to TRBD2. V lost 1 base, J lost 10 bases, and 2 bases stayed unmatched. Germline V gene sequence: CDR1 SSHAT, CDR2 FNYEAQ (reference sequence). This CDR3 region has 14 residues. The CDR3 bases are TGTGCCAGCAGCTTAGAAGGACTAGCGGGGGAGCAGTTCTTC. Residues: CASSLEGLAGEQFF.

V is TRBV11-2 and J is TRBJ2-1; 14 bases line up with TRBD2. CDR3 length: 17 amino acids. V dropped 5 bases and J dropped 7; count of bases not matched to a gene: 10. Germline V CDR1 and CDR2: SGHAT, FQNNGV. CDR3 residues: CASSPGLAGVKGNEQFF. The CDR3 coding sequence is TGTGCCAGCAGCCCGGGACTAGCGGGAGTGAAAGGTAATGAGCAGTTCTTC.